Listed below are T cell receptor beta chains from one sample, sequenced in a study of T cells in tuberculosis. Data came from immunoSEQ multiplex PCR; TCRdb stores just in-frame clones and leaves some out. The sample lists about 30,000 clones; less than 97% were seen once. The sequenced material came from PBMCs. These receptors were collected from a donor aged 10-29 years with latent tuberculosis or without tuberculosis infection. CDR3s include the opening cysteine and the closing phenylalanine or tryptophan. Each record gives: CDR3 length, D gene, clone size, J gene, V gene, CDR3 DNA, CDR3 protein. The D gene is left open where the match is weak. For some rows the clone size is stated as once, few or many, or as a class when expanded; others skip it.

>11|.|.|TRBJ1-4|TRBV7-9
TGTGCCAGCAGCTTACTCGAAAAACTGTTTTTT
CASSLLEKLFF
>13|TRBD1|.|TRBJ1-2|TRBV2
TGTGCCAGCAACCGACAGGGGATCTATGGCTACACCTTC
CASNRQGIYGYTF
>15|.|.|TRBJ1-5|TRBV6-1
TGTGCCAGCAGGGACGGGGGAGCCAGCAATCAGCCCCAGCATTTT
CASRDGGASNQPQHF
>16|.|.|TRBJ2-6|TRBV4-1
TGCGCCAGCAGCCAAGAAGTCGGGGCTGGGGCCAACGTCCTGACTTTC
CASSQEVGAGANVLTF
>18|TRBD2|.|TRBJ2-3|TRBV5-4
TGTGCCAGCAGCGGGAGGCCTAGCGGGGGGACTAGCACAGATACGCAGTATTTT
CASSGRPSGGTSTDTQYF
>14|TRBD1|.|TRBJ1-4|TRBV18
TGTGCCAGCTCACCGCGACAGGGACGTGAAAAACTGTTTTTT
CASSPRQGREKLFF
>15|TRBD2|.|TRBJ2-1|TRBV6-5
TGTGCCAGCAGTTACCAGCTAGCGGGAGAAGGTGAGCAGTTCTTC
CASSYQLAGEGEQFF
>13|.|.|TRBJ1-5|TRBV7-6
TGTGCCAGCAGCTTAGGATTTAGCCAGCCCCAGCATTTT
CASSLGFSQPQHF
>15|TRBD1|.|TRBJ2-4|TRBV18
TGTGCCAGCTCACCACGGGTACAGGGGGAAGGCATTCAGTACTTC
CASSPRVQGEGIQYF
>14|.|.|TRBJ1-3|TRBV7-2
TGTGCCAGCAGCTTCACTACGGGGGGAAACACCATATATTTT
CASSFTTGGNTIYF
>13|.|.|TRBJ1-1|TRBV14
TGTGCCAGCAGTCTTTTAGGGGGGGCTGAAGCTTTCTTT
CASSLLGGAEAFF
>13|TRBD2|.|TRBJ2-1|TRBV29-1
TGCAGCACTTGGACTAGCGGCTACAATGAGCAGTTCTTC
CSTWTSGYNEQFF
>13|.|.|TRBJ2-7|TRBV29-1
TGCAGCGTTGAAGCGGACAGCCCCTACGAGCAGTACTTC
CSVEADSPYEQYF
>15|.|.|TRBJ2-1|TRBV6-5
TGTGCCAGCGGAGTGAGAAGTTCGGCGTACAATGAGCAGTTCTTC
CASGVRSSAYNEQFF
>15|TRBD1|.|TRBJ1-1|TRBV2
TGTGCCAGCAGGGCACAGGGGGCCCTGAACACTGAAGCTTTCTTT
CASRAQGALNTEAFF
>17|TRBD2|.|TRBJ2-5|TRBV2
TGTGCCAGCAGGGGCGACACTAGCGGGAGGGCCCCAGAGACCCAGTACTTC
CASRGDTSGRAPETQYF
>14|TRBD1|.|TRBJ1-2|TRBV7-2
TGTGCCAGCAGCAGGGACAGGGGGAACTATGGCTACACCTTC
CASSRDRGNYGYTF
>17|.|.|TRBJ2-7|TRBV5-5
TGTGCCAGCAGCCTAATTTTAACAGGCATCTTATCCTACGAGCAGTACTTC
CASSLILTGILSYEQYF
>11|.|.|TRBJ2-2|TRBV29-1
TGCAGCGTTGCCAGGACCGGGGAGCTGTTTTTT
CSVARTGELFF
>13|.|.|TRBJ2-2|TRBV2
TGTGCCAGCAGTGAAGGCAGGACCGGGGAGCTGTTTTTT
CASSEGRTGELFF
>16|TRBD2|.|TRBJ2-3|TRBV10-1
TGCGCCAGCAGTGAACTAGCGGGGGCGTTCACAGATACGCAGTATTTT
CASSELAGAFTDTQYF
>14|TRBD2|.|TRBJ2-2|TRBV18
TGTGCCAGCTTCCGACTAGCGGGAGTCGGGGAGCTGTTTTTT
CASFRLAGVGELFF
>14|TRBD1|few|TRBJ2-5|TRBV5-4
TGTGCCAGCAGCCGACAGGGGGCGGTAGAGACCCAGTACTTC
CASSRQGAVETQYF
>21|.|once|TRBJ2-6|TRBV12-2
TGTGCAAGTCGCTTACCCAAGGATGGCCAGGGGGAGAGCTCTGGGGCCAACGTCCTGACTTTC
CASRLPKDGQGESSGANVLTF
>15|.|.|TRBJ1-5|TRBV4-1
TGCGCCAGCAGCCCAAGGCTTGACTCCAATCAGCCCCAGCATTTT
CASSPRLDSNQPQHF
>17|TRBD1|once|TRBJ1-5|TRBV19
TGTGCCAGTAGTATAGTAGGACAGGGTAGGTATTTGCAGCCCCAGCATTTT
CASSIVGQGRYLQPQHF
>16|TRBD2|.|TRBJ2-3|TRBV7-8
TGTGCCAGCAGCTCGTGGACTAGCGGGAGATCGGATACGCAGTATTTT
CASSSWTSGRSDTQYF
>15|TRBD1|.|TRBJ1-5|TRBV7-6
TGTGCCAGCAGCTTAGAAGAGGGGGCTAGTCAGCCCCAGCATTTT
CASSLEEGASQPQHF
>16|TRBD2|.|TRBJ2-3|TRBV9
TGTGCCAGCAGCGTCCCCCTAGCGGGGGGGACAGATACGCAGTATTTT
CASSVPLAGGTDTQYF
>16|.|.|TRBJ1-2|TRBV13
TGTGCCAGCAGCTTAGGACGGGAAGGGGGTAGATATGGCTACACCTTC
CASSLGREGGRYGYTF
>16|TRBD2|.|TRBJ2-3|TRBV23-1
TGCGCCAGCAGTCAGACTTTAGCGGGGCCGGGAGATACGCAGTATTTT
CASSQTLAGPGDTQYF
>15|TRBD2|.|TRBJ2-5|TRBV29-1
TGCAGCGTTGCCTCTACTAGCGGGGGAGGGGAGACCCAGTACTTC
CSVASTSGGGETQYF
>13|.|.|TRBJ1-2|TRBV7-8
TGTGCCAGCAGCTTAGCCACTAACTATGGCTACACCTTC
CASSLATNYGYTF
>12|.|.|TRBJ1-1|TRBV7-8
TGTGCCAGCAGCTCAGGGGTCACTGAAGCTTTCTTT
CASSSGVTEAFF
>15|.|.|TRBJ1-1|TRBV21-1
TGTGCCAGCAGCAACCAGGGAGCGGGGAGCACTGAAGCTTTCTTT
CASSNQGAGSTEAFF
>16|TRBD1|.|TRBJ2-7|TRBV19
TGTGCCAGTAGTTCAAAATCCGGGACAGGGGGATACGAGCAGTACTTC
CASSSKSGTGGYEQYF